The clone carrying this TCR beta chain was counted between two and nine times. This CDR3 comprises 17 residues. In germline, CDR1 is LNHDA, CDR2 SQIVND (reference sequence). With 7 bases removed from V and 0 bases from J, the gap between germline ends came to 16 bases. The data derive from a study of T cells after yellow fever vaccination. TCRdb used MiXCR to reprocess the 5' RACE reads, holding one entry per CDR3 protein. Of 150,000 to 200,000 distinct CDR3 sequences in the sample, roughly 6.4% were seen once. The chain couples TRBV19 to TRBJ2-6; D call uncertain. The sequenced sample was CD4+ T cells sorted from PBMCs, obtained on the day of the first yellow fever vaccination. The clonotype comes from a man between 18 and 29 years old who received the YFV17D yellow fever vaccine. CDR3 DNA: TGTGCCAGTATCCGTCTGGGCGGCCTCTCTGGGGCCAACGTCCTGACTTTC. Amino acids: CASIRLGGLSGANVLTF.